The present TCR beta chain was sequenced within a study of shared clonotypes between healthy human individuals. Study overall: Donors had three CD4 naive, three CD4 memory, two CD8 naive and one CD8 memory plate apiece.

Genomic DNA of each subset was evenly split across several immunoSEQ plates. Measured with immunoSEQ multiplex PCR; TCRdb has only the in-frame clones, and not every one. The sample holds approximately 2.5 million clones, roughly 93% seen once. CD4+ cells were split into CD45RA+ naive and CD45RA-negative memory subsets. V was clipped by 2 bases and J by 2 bases, with 16 bases between them. CDR1 and CDR2 from the germline V gene are SGHVS and FQNEAQ. The CDR3 has 16 residues. The chain has TRBV7-8 and TRBJ2-7; D may correspond to TRBD1 or TRBD2 (6 bases each). This TCR was sampled from a man between 18 and 35 years old in good health. Some clones in this sample may be carry-over from other donors' samples. Sample: naive CD4+ T cells from PBMCs. The subset here: CD45RA+ positively selected. The CDR3 region has the DNA TGTGCCAGCAGCTTATTACGGGGGCCTAGCACCTACGAGCAGTACTTC. Encoded protein: CASSLLRGPSTYEQYF. Full variable domain (missing parts from reference TRBV7-8 and TRBJ2-7): GAGVSQSPRYKVAKRGQDVALRCDPISGHVSLFWYQQALGQGPEFLTYFQNEAQLDKSGLPSDRFFAERPEGSVSTLKIQRTQQEDSAVYLCASSLLRGPSTYEQYFGPGTRLTVT.